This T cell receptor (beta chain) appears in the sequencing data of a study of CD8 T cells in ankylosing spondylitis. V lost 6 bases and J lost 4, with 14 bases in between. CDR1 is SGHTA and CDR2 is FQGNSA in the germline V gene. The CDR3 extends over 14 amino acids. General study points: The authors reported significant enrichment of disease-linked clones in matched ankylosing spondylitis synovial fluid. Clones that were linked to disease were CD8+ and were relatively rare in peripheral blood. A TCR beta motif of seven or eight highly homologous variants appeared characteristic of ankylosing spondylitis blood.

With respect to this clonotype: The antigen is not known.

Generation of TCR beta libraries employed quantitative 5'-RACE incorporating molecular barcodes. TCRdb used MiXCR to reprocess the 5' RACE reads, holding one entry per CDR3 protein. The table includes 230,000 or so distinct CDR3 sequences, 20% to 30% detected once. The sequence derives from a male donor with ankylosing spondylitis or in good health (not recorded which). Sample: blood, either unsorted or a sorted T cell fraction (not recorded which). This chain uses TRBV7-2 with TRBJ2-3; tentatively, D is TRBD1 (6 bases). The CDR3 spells CASRDDRRPDTQYF. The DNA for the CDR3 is TGTGCCAGCAGAGATGACAGGCGACCAGATACGCAGTATTTT.